This T cell receptor (beta chain) was recorded in a study of blood T cells in healthy people across ages. Germline CDR1 SGHNT, CDR2 YYREEE (reference sequence). CDR3 length equals 16 residues. V was cut by 1 base and J by 3 bases, with 13 bases left in between. No fewer than 6 micrograms of total RNA were isolated from every sample. As regards this clonotype: The antigen is unknown.

A sample-barcoded 5' primer and a J-beta primer mix were used in a second PCR of roughly 7 to 11 cycles. TCRdb itself ran the 5' RACE reads through MiXCR, one entry per CDR3 protein. The sample lists about 810,000 distinct CDR3 sequences, about 34% occurring once. Broader study findings: TCR beta diversity correlated strongly with naive T cell percentage. Investigators viewed diversity estimates from one million T cells as underestimates, the study reported.

The TCR comes from a man younger than 35 in good health. J is TRBJ2-2 and V is TRBV5-4; possibly TRBD1 or TRBD2 for D (5 bases each). Sequencing was performed on blood. The CDR3 here is CASSLPRGFDTGELFF. The CDR3 nucleotides are TGTGCCAGCAGCTTGCCCCGGGGCTTTGACACCGGGGAGCTGTTTTTT.